This passage covers 23 T cell receptor beta chains from one sample sequenced in a study of blood T cells in healthy people across ages. Next came a second PCR, run for roughly 6 to 11 cycles, which used a sample-barcoded 5' primer along with a J-beta primer mix. Each CDR3 protein gets one entry after TCRdb re-called the 5' RACE reads with MiXCR. Here the sample spans about 570,000 distinct CDR3 sequences, over 25% being singletons. These data also featured in a second study, about T cells of mothers and their children.

The specimen was blood. The receptors were sampled from a boy between 2 and 10 years old in good health.

CDR3 in DNA: TGTGCCAGCAGCTCAGGGGGCGTGGTGCAGTACTTC. Amino acids: CASSSGGVVQYF. The genes are TRBV6-2 or TRBV6-3 and TRBJ2-7, with 8 bases fitting TRBD1. V lost 6 bases, J lost 9 bases, and 7 bases stayed unmatched. The CDR3 totals 12 residues. Germline V lookup: CDR1 MNHEY, CDR2 SVGEGT.

V usage is TRBV18 and J usage is TRBJ2-4; D might be TRBD1 (6 bases). Per the germline V gene, CDR1 is KGHSH and CDR2 is LQKENI. Trimming took off 3 bases at V and 6 bases at J, with 6 bases between the two ends. CDR3 length equals 12 residues. The CDR3 here is CASSPDRNIQYF. The CDR3 DNA reads TGTGCCAGCTCACCGGACAGAAACATTCAGTACTTC.

Details on this clonotype: At one end the junction does not follow the germline gene, possibly because of a read error. V is TRBV18 and J is TRBJ1-2, with TRBD1 matching 8 bases. Germline V gene data show CDR1 as KGHSH and CDR2 as LQKENI. This CDR3 has 15 amino acids. CDR3 region: CTSSPQSGGLDGYTF. CDR3 nucleotide sequence: TGTACCAGCTCACCCCAATCAGGGGGCCTGGATGGCTACACCTTC.

This chain joins TRBV7-9 and TRBJ2-3; unclear D gene. The CDR3 loop spans 12 amino acids. Germline CDR1 SEHNR, CDR2 FQNEAQ (reference sequence). V lost 5 bases, J lost 6 bases, and 9 bases lay in between. The DNA of the CDR3 is TGTGCCAGCAGCCCCATCGGGGATACGCAGTATTTT. Protein: CASSPIGDTQYF.

J is TRBJ2-1 and V is TRBV4-2; 10 bases map to TRBD2. Germline assignment: CDR1 LGHNA and CDR2 YNFKEQ. J was trimmed by 1 base and V by 3 bases; bases with no gene match: 6. The CDR3 spans 17 residues. In DNA, the CDR3 is TGTGCCAGCAGCCACCGAGCGGGGGGGAATTCCTACAATGAGCAGTTCTTC. This codes for CASSHRAGGNSYNEQFF.

This clonotype was observed a few times. The CDR3 protein is CASSLGAAEQFF. The CDR3 nucleotides read TGTGCCAGCAGTTTAGGGGCGGCGGAGCAGTTCTTC. The V and J genes are TRBV27 and TRBJ2-5; possible D gene TRBD1, 5 bases. The end of the DNA fits TRBJ2-1 better, so the J call may be wrong. Germline CDR1 reads MNHEY; CDR2 reads SMNVEV (reference sequence). The CDR3 is 12 residues long.

The chain has TRBV7-3 and TRBJ2-3, with 7 positions matching TRBD2. The CDR3 loop spans 14 amino acids. With V trimmed by 3 bases and J by 5 bases, 5 bases remained unmatched. Germline V gene sequence: CDR1 SGHTA, CDR2 FQGTGA. The CDR3 protein is CASSFYAGEDTQYF. The CDR3 DNA follows: TGTGCCAGCAGCTTCTACGCGGGAGAAGATACGCAGTATTTT.

CDR3 in amino acids: CASSGWSSRNQETQYF. The DNA of the CDR3 is TGTGCCAGCAGTGGTTGGTCTAGCCGGAACCAAGAGACCCAGTACTTC. This chain links TRBV25-1 with TRBJ2-5; tentative D call: TRBD2 (5 bases). Trimming took 4 bases from V and 0 from J, leaving 15 bases between them. The germline gives CDR1 MGHDK, CDR2 SYGVNS. This CDR3 is built from 16 residues. Supplemented by reference TRBV25-1 and TRBJ2-5, the full variable domain reads EADIYQTPRYLVIGTGKKITLECSQTMGHDKMYWYQQDPGMELHLIHYSYGVNSTEKGDLSSESTVSRIRTEHFPLTLESARPSHTSQYLCASSGWSSRNQETQYFGPGTRLLVL.

This sequence joins TRBV6-1 and TRBJ2-7, with TRBD1 as a possible D gene (6 bases). CDR3 length equals 15 residues. CDR1 is MNHNS, CDR2 SASEGT, per germline. Trimming took off 5 bases at V and 3 bases at J, with 17 bases between the two ends. Here the CDR3 DNA reads TGTGCCAGCAGTCAACTGGACAGAGCAGACTACGAGCAGTACTTC. Protein sequence: CASSQLDRADYEQYF.

This clonotype was seen a single time. The chain carries TRBV12-3 or TRBV12-4 and TRBJ1-2, with D perhaps matching TRBD1 (5 bases). The CDR3 totals 13 residues. V shed 1 base and J shed 7 bases, with 10 bases lying between them. This chain's CDR3 is CASSLDGGIGYTF. The CDR3 bases are TGTGCCAGCAGTTTAGATGGGGGGATTGGCTACACCTTC.

The chain carries TRBV3-1 and TRBJ2-5, with 8 bases fitting TRBD2. Gene TRBJ2-7 matches the end of the DNA better, so the J call may be wrong. Germline V lookup: CDR1 LGHDT, CDR2 YNNKEL (reference sequence). CDR3 length equals 15 residues. CDR3 DNA sequence: TGTGCCAGCAGCCATTCATCCGGGACTAGGTACGAGCAGTACTTC. This gives the protein CASSHSSGTRYEQYF.

The sample holds a few counts of this clonotype. The J gene is TRBJ1-2, the V gene TRBV10-3; D is unresolved. Trimming removed 8 bases from V and 4 bases from J, with 8 bases in between. The CDR3 has 11 amino acids. CDR1 is ENHRY and CDR2 is SYGVKD in the germline V gene. The CDR3 sequence: CAIRRFYGYTF. DNA for the CDR3: TGTGCCATCCGCAGGTTCTATGGCTACACCTTC.

This clonotype occurred a few times. The CDR3 is CASSAKDGYNEQFF. CDR3 DNA: TGTGCCAGCAGCGCGAAGGACGGATACAATGAGCAGTTCTTC. The rearrangement joins TRBV7-6 to TRBJ2-5; D gene ambiguous. The last part of the DNA fits TRBJ2-1 better; the J call may be wrong. Germline loops: CDR1 SGHVS, CDR2 FNYEAQ. This CDR3 comprises 14 residues.

This sequence joins TRBV12-3 or TRBV12-4 and TRBJ2-4; 7 nucleotides match TRBD1. The trim removed 6 bases at V and 0 bases at J, leaving 8 bases unmatched. CDR3 size: 16 residues. This chain's CDR3 is CASSIRGRVAKNIQYF. As DNA, the CDR3 is TGTGCCAGCAGCATCAGGGGGAGAGTAGCCAAAAACATTCAGTACTTC.

This clonotype was recorded a few times. The rearrangement uses TRBV29-1 and TRBJ2-7, with D perhaps TRBD1 (6 bases). Trimming shortened V by 6 bases and J by 3 bases, and 18 bases separated the two germline ends. From germline, CDR1 is SQVTM and CDR2 ANQGSEA. The CDR3 sequence is 14 residues long. CDR3 protein: CSVSGTTSSYEQYF. The CDR3 nucleotides are TGCAGCGTCTCCGGGACAACTTCCAGCTACGAGCAGTACTTC.

This chain joins TRBV5-1 and TRBJ2-5, with 11 bases matching TRBD2. The end of the DNA aligns better with TRBJ2-7, so the J call may be wrong. Germline-derived CDR1 and CDR2 are SGHRS and YFSETQ. The CDR3 length is 14 residues. The CDR3 loop reads CASSLVSGRGEQYF. CDR3 coding DNA: TGCGCCAGCAGCTTGGTTAGCGGGAGGGGCGAGCAGTACTTC.

This sequence joins TRBV12-3 or TRBV12-4 and TRBJ2-3, with TRBD1 matching over 7 bases. With 6 bases clipped from V and 2 bases from J, the junction kept 8 bases outside the gene matches. The CDR3 consists of 15 residues. The CDR3 reads CASREHRGLTDTQYF. CDR3 bases: TGTGCCAGCAGAGAGCACAGGGGTCTCACAGATACGCAGTATTTT.

In this sample, this clonotype turned up a few times. The V call is TRBV12-3 or TRBV12-4, the J call TRBJ2-3; 8 bases are shared with TRBD2. Trimming at V came to 5 bases and at J to 4 bases, leaving 8 bases not matched to a gene. CDR3 size: 15 residues. The CDR3 region is CASSHRTSHADTQYF. DNA of the CDR3: TGTGCCAGCAGTCATAGGACTAGCCACGCAGATACGCAGTATTTT.

This clonotype was picked up a small number of times. The gene calls are TRBV19 and TRBJ1-2; D possibly corresponds to TRBD1 (5 bases). This CDR3 region has 13 residues. CDR1 is LNHDA, CDR2 SQIVND, per germline (reference sequence). V lost 8 bases to trimming and J lost 0 bases, with 10 bases between them. CDR3 sequence reads: CASEVGANYGYTF. In DNA, the CDR3 is TGTGCCAGTGAAGTAGGGGCTAACTATGGCTACACCTTC.

In its sample, this clonotype was seen a few times. The chain carries TRBV20-1 and TRBJ1-5; TRBD1 aligns across 8 bases. The length of the CDR3 is 15 residues. Germline V gene lookup returns CDR1 DFQATT and CDR2 SNEGSKA (reference sequence). V was clipped by 1 base and J by 4 bases; unmatched bases: 6. The CDR3 protein is CSARGGQGPNQPQHF. The CDR3 bases are TGCAGTGCTAGAGGAGGACAGGGTCCTAATCAGCCCCAGCATTTT.

The rearrangement joins TRBV6-6 to TRBJ1-2, with D possibly matching TRBD1 (5 bases). From germline, CDR1 is MNHNY and CDR2 SVGAGI (reference sequence). The V end lost 6 bases, the J end lost 5 bases, and 16 bases lay between the germline ends. There are 14 residues in the CDR3. The DNA of the CDR3 is TGTGCCAGCAGGGTCGGGGACTGGAGATATGGCTACACCTTC. This translates into CASRVGDWRYGYTF.

This clonotype showed up just a few times. This sequence joins TRBV9 and TRBJ2-7; tentatively, D is TRBD1 (7 bases). In germline, CDR1 is SGDLS, CDR2 YYNGEE. This CDR3 is built from 15 residues. Trimming removed 0 bases at V and 4 bases at J, with 14 bases between. The CDR3 loop reads CASSVGVRGEYEQYF. The CDR3 DNA sequence: TGTGCCAGCAGCGTAGGGGTCAGGGGGGAGTACGAGCAGTACTTC.

This clonotype came up a few times. This chain joins TRBV6-5 and TRBJ2-5; 8 nucleotides match TRBD2. The better agreement between TRBJ2-1 and the DNA end casts doubt on the J call. The germline V gene has CDR1 MNHEY and CDR2 SVGAGI. The CDR3 consists of 17 residues. The CDR3 sequence is CASSSPLAGGVFNEQFF. CDR3 coding DNA: TGTGCCAGCAGTTCGCCTCTGGCGGGAGGAGTATTCAATGAGCAGTTCTTC.